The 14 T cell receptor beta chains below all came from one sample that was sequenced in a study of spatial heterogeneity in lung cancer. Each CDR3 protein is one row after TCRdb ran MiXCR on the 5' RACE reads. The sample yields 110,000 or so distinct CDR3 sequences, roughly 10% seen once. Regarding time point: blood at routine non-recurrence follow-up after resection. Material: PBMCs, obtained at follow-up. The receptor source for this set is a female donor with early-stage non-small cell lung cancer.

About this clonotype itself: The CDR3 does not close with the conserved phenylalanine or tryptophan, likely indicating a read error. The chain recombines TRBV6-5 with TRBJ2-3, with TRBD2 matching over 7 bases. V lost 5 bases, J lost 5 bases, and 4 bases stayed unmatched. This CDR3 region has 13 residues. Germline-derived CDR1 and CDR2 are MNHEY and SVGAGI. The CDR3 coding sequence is TGTGCCAGCAGTCCCGGGGGGAGAGATACGCAGTATTCT. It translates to CASSPGGRDTQYS.

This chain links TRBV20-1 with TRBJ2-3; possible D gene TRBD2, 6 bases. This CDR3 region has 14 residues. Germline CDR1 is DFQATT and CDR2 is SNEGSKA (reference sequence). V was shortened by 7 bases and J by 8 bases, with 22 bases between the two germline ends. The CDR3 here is CSVVEGDVLSTQYF. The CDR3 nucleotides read TGCAGTGTAGTGGAGGGTGACGTGTTAAGTACGCAGTATTTT.

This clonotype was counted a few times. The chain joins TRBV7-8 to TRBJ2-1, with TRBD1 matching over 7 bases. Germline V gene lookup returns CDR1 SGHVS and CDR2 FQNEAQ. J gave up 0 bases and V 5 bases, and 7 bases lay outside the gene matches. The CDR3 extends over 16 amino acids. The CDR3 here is CASSLGQVLSYNEQFF. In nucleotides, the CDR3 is TGTGCCAGCAGCCTCGGACAGGTCCTCTCCTACAATGAGCAGTTCTTC.

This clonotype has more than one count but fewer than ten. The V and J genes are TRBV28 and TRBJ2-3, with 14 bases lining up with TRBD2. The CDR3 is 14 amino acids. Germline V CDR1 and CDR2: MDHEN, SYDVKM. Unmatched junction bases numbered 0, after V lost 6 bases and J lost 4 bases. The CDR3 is CASRTSGRADTQYF. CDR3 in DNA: TGTGCCAGCAGGACTAGCGGGAGGGCAGATACGCAGTATTTT.

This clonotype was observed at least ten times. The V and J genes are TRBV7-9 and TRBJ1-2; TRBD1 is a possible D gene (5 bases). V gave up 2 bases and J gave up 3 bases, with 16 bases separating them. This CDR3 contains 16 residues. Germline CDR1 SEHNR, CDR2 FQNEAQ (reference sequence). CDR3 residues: CASSLYSWGEHYGYTF. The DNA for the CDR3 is TGTGCCAGCAGCTTATATTCGTGGGGGGAGCACTATGGCTACACCTTC.

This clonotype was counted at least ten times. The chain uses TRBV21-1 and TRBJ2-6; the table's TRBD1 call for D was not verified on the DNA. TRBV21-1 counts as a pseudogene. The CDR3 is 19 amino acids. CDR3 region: CASSSDRGRTPTGANVLTF. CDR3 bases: TGTGCCAGCAGTTCGGACAGGGGGCGCACGCCTACTGGGGCCAACGTCCTGACTTTC.

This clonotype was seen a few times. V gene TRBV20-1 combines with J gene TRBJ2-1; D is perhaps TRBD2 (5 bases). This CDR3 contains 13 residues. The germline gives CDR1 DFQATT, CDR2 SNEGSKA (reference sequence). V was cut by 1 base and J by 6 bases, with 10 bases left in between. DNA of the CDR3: TGCAGTGCTAGAGTCGGGGTATTCAATGAGCAGTTCTTC. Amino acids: CSARVGVFNEQFF.

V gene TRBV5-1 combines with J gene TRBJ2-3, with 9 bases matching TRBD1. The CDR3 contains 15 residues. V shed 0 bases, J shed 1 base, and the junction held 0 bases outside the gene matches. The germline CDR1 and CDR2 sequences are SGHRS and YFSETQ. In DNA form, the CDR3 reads TGCGCCAGCAGCTTGGGGACAGGGGGCACAGATACGCAGTATTTT. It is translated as CASSLGTGGTDTQYF. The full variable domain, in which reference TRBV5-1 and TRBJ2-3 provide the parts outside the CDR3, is KAGVTQTPRYLIKTRGQQVTLSCSPISGHRSVSWYQQTPGQGLQFLFEYFSETQRNKGNFPGRFSGRQFSNSRSEMNVSTLELGDSALYLCASSLGTGGTDTQYFGPGTRLTVL.

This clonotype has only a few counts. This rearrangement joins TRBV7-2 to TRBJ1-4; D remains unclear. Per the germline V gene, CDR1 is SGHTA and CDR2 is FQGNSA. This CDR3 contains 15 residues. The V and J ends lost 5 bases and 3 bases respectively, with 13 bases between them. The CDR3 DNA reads TGTGCCAGCAGCACCCAGAGGTTGGCTAATGAAAAACTGTTTTTT. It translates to CASSTQRLANEKLFF.

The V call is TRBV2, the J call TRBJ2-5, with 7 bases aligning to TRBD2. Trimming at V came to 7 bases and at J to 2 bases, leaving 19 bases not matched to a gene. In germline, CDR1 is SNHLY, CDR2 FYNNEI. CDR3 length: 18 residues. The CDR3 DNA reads TGTGCCAGCAACCCAGTTTTGGAGGGAACTAGCGCACAAGAGACCCAGTACTTC. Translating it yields CASNPVLEGTSAQETQYF.

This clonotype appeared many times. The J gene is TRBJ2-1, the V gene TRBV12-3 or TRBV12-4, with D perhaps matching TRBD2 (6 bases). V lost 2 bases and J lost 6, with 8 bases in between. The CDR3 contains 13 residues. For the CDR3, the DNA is TGTGCCAGCAGTTTATTGGGGGGCAATGAGCAGTTCTTC. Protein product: CASSLLGGNEQFF.

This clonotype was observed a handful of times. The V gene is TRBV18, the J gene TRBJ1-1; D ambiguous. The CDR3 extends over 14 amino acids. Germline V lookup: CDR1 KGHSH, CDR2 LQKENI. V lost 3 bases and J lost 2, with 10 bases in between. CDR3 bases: TGTGCCAGCTCACCGTTCGGGTCAAACACTGAAGCTTTCTTT. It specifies CASSPFGSNTEAFF.

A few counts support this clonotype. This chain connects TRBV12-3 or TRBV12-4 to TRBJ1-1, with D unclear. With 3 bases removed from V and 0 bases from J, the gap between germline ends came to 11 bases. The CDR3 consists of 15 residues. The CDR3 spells CASSLGQALNTEAFF. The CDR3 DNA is TGTGCCAGCAGTTTGGGTCAGGCCTTGAACACTGAAGCTTTCTTT.

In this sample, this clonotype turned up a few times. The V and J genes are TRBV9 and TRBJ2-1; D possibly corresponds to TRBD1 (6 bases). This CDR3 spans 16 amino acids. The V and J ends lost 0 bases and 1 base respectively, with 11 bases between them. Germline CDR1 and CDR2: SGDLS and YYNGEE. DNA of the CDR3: TGTGCCAGCAGCGTAGGAAGGGGGACATCCTACAATGAGCAGTTCTTC. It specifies CASSVGRGTSYNEQFF.